This T cell receptor (beta chain) was obtained from a study of blood T cell repertoires in COVID-19. Across the study: Specimens from acute and convalescent COVID-19 originated in the United States, Italy and Spain. Nucleic acid was either cDNA or gDNA, and it came from T cells, B-cell-depleted T cells, or PBMCs.

Source study methods: Amplification from reference gene primers served as the basis for estimated nucleated cell counts. Sequencing used immunoSEQ multiplex PCR; TCRdb keeps in-frame clones, though not all of them. V, J and clone size derive from that table, while D and trimming were established from the DNA sequence. The sample holds some 22,000 clones, approximately 94% seen once. The clonotype comes from a woman in her forties or fifties with active COVID-19. Sequences were obtained from peripheral blood.

Here the CDR3 reads CASSFQGGGYGYTF. As DNA, the CDR3 is TGTGCCAGCAGTTTCCAGGGTGGTGGCTATGGCTACACCTTC. The chain couples TRBV28 to TRBJ1-2, with a possible D match to TRBD1 (5 bases). Germline V lookup: CDR1 MDHEN, CDR2 SYDVKM. The V gene lost 3 bases and the J gene lost 4 bases, with 12 bases spanning the gap. The CDR3 sequence is 14 residues long.